This section outlines one TCR beta chain sequence together with its context. What it recognizes is unknown. The data were taken from a study of shared clonotypes between healthy human individuals. Sequencing used immunoSEQ multiplex PCR; TCRdb keeps in-frame clones, though not all of them. In the table there are 1.5 million to 2.5 million clones, about 95% of which are singletons. Findings and limits, study-wide: Memory subsets generally showed lower estimated richness than naive subsets. Compared with clonotypes that all four donors shared, non-shared clonotypes had lower generation probabilities.

In the naive CD8 group, cells lacked CD45RO and were positively selected for CCR7, so terminally differentiated effector memory CD45RA+ cells were left out. Every donor was a Caucasian adult from Nashville, Tennessee. CDR3 length equals 17 residues. V dropped 2 bases and J dropped 0 bases, with 14 bases sitting between them. Germline lookup yields CDR1 MNHNS and CDR2 SASEGT. The receptor was derived from a man in his late teens or twenties in good health. V and J are TRBV6-1 and TRBJ1-5, with D perhaps TRBD1 (6 bases). Input material: naive CD8+ T cells sorted from blood. CDR3 bases: TGTGCCAGCAGTGAATATGGGACACTTTCTAGCAATCAGCCCCAGCATTTT. This translates into CASSEYGTLSSNQPQHF.